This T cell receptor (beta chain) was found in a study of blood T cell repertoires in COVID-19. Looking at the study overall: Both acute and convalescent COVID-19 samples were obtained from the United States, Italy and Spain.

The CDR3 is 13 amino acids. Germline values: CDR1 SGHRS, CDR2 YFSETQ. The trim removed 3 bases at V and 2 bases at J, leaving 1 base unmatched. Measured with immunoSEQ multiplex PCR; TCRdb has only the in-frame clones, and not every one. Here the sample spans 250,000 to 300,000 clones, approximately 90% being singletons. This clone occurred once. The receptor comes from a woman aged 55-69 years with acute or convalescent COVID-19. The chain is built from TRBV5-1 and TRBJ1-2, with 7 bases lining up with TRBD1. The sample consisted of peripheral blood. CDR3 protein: CASSSTGNYGYTF. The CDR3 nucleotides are TGCGCCAGCAGCTCGACAGGGAACTATGGCTACACCTTC.